A single sample is the source of the 16 T cell receptor beta chains below, sequenced in a study of T cells after yellow fever vaccination. TCRdb independently ran MiXCR on the 5' RACE reads; one entry per CDR3 protein. The sample includes some 110,000 distinct CDR3 sequences, roughly 6.8% seen only once; the top ten take over 2.5%. The specimen was CD4+ T cells sorted from PBMCs, collected more than 35 days after the first yellow fever vaccination. All receptors come from a young man who received the YFV17D yellow fever vaccine.

This clonotype was counted ten times or more. V and J are TRBV5-1 and TRBJ2-1; TRBD2 matches 15 bases. V gave up 5 bases and J gave up 11 bases; unmatched junction bases: 11. Germline-derived CDR1 and CDR2 are SGHRS and YFSETQ. The CDR3 sequence is 16 residues long. CDR3 DNA sequence: TGCGCCAGCAGGGCTACCGGGACTAGCGGGGGGTCGCAGCAGTTCTTC. This translates into CASRATGTSGGSQQFF.

This clonotype showed up many times. This chain connects TRBV20-1 to TRBJ2-7; D is unclear. From germline, CDR1 is DFQATT and CDR2 SNEGSKA (reference sequence). The CDR3 totals 13 residues. With 6 bases removed from V and 2 bases from J, the gap between germline ends came to 14 bases. CDR3 in amino acids: CSAQSLRTYEQYF. Written as DNA, the CDR3 is TGCAGTGCCCAATCCTTGAGGACCTACGAGCAGTACTTC.

To note about this clonotype: A much more abundant neighbour one base away suggests this may be a read error. The V gene is TRBV5-6, the J gene TRBJ2-1; possibly TRBD1 for D (5 bases). The CDR3 contains 11 residues. CDR1 is SGHDT, CDR2 YYEEEE, per germline. V was trimmed by 7 bases and J by 12 bases, leaving 14 bases between them. The CDR3 bases are TGTGCCAGCGGCTGGGGAAGGGGGCAGTTCTTC. Translation: CASGWGRGQFF.

This clonotype was picked up many times. The gene calls are TRBV7-2 and TRBJ2-6; D is uncertain. V dropped 2 bases and J dropped 2 bases, with 7 bases sitting between them. CDR3 length equals 15 residues. Germline CDR1 reads SGHTA; CDR2 reads FQGNSA. CDR3 sequence: CASSLWTTGANVLTF. CDR3 DNA: TGTGCCAGCAGCTTATGGACCACTGGGGCCAACGTCCTGACTTTC.

This clonotype was seen at least ten times. The chain links TRBV7-3 to TRBJ2-2; 7 bases line up with TRBD1. The CDR3 is 14 amino acids. Germline values: CDR1 SGHTA, CDR2 FQGTGA. V shed 5 bases, J shed 4 bases, and the junction held 4 bases outside the gene matches. CDR3 protein: CASSDGQVTGELFF. As DNA, the CDR3 is TGTGCCAGCAGCGACGGACAGGTCACCGGGGAGCTGTTTTTT.

In its sample, this clonotype was seen many times. The V and J genes are TRBV2 and TRBJ2-7, with D possibly TRBD2 on 7 matching bases. CDR1 and CDR2 (germline): SNHLY, FYNNEI. The CDR3 runs 13 residues. V lost 4 bases, J lost 2 bases, and 9 bases lay in between. The CDR3 loop is CASSGGGPYEQYF. CDR3 DNA sequence: TGTGCCAGCAGTGGGGGGGGCCCCTACGAGCAGTACTTC.

The table lists this clonotype with many counts. The V gene is TRBV7-3, the J gene TRBJ2-1; D may be TRBD1 (7 bases). The CDR3 is 15 residues long. V was cut by 5 bases and J by 1 base, with 12 bases left in between. The germline gives CDR1 SGHTA, CDR2 FQGTGA. CDR3 coding DNA: TGTGCCAGCAGCCGCGGGACAGTGTCCTACAATGAGCAGTTCTTC. Translation: CASSRGTVSYNEQFF.

This clonotype was counted ten times or more. The chain joins TRBV7-2 to TRBJ2-4; D remains ambiguous. The CDR3 totals 16 residues. The germline V and J ends were trimmed by 5 bases and 0 bases, with 14 bases remaining between them. From germline, CDR1 is SGHTA and CDR2 FQGNSA. The CDR3 reads CASSLVRRGAKNIQYF. Here the CDR3 DNA reads TGTGCCAGCAGCCTAGTTCGGCGTGGAGCCAAAAACATTCAGTACTTC.

V is TRBV18 and J is TRBJ1-2, with D perhaps matching TRBD1 (5 bases). The CDR3 length is 14 residues. V lost 2 bases and J lost 6, with 13 bases in between. Germline loops: CDR1 KGHSH, CDR2 LQKENI. DNA of the CDR3: TGTGCCAGCTCACCAAGTCCAGGGAAGGATGGCTACACCTTC. Protein: CASSPSPGKDGYTF.

This clonotype turned up a few times. The chain joins TRBV18 to TRBJ1-1; D is uncertain. The ends were cut back, 2 bases at V and 0 bases at J, with 10 bases in the middle. Germline V lookup: CDR1 KGHSH, CDR2 LQKENI. The length of the CDR3 is 15 residues. The CDR3 region has the DNA TGTGCCAGCTCACCAAAACACGGGGTGAACACTGAAGCTTTCTTT. The encoded protein is CASSPKHGVNTEAFF.

This clonotype appeared many times. The chain is built from TRBV5-5 and TRBJ1-4; 8 bases align to TRBD1. V shed 7 bases, J shed 8 bases, and the junction held 7 bases outside the gene matches. CDR3 length: 13 residues. CDR1 is SGHKS, CDR2 YYEKEE, per germline (reference sequence). CDR3 protein: CASRRTGLEKLFF. CDR3 coding DNA: TGTGCCAGCCGACGGACAGGGTTGGAAAAACTGTTTTTT. Combining the CDR3 with reference TRBV5-5 and TRBJ1-4 gives the whole variable domain DAGVTQSPTHLIKTRGQQVTLRCSPISGHKSVSWYQQVLGQGPQFIFQYYEKEERGRGNFPDRFSARQFPNYSSELNVNALLLGDSALYLCASRRTGLEKLFFGSGTQLSVL.

This clonotype was observed at least ten times. J is TRBJ2-3 and V is TRBV5-1; 10 positions match TRBD2. Germline V gives CDR1 SGHRS, CDR2 YFSETQ. V was pared by 1 base and J by 6 bases, with 8 bases of the junction left unmatched. The CDR3 has 16 amino acids. CDR3: CASSLPLAGGADTQYF. The CDR3 DNA is TGCGCCAGCAGCTTGCCCTTAGCGGGGGGTGCGGATACGCAGTATTTT.

This clonotype was recorded many times. This chain connects TRBV11-2 to TRBJ2-2; 9 nucleotides match TRBD1. CDR1 and CDR2 (germline): SGHAT, FQNNGV. CDR3 length: 16 residues. The junction had 9 bases not matched to a gene; V was cut back by 4 bases and J by 6 bases. The CDR3 DNA follows: TGTGCCAGCAGCTCTATTGGACAGGGGAAGGCCGGGGAGCTGTTTTTT. This sequence encodes CASSSIGQGKAGELFF.

V gene TRBV12-3 or TRBV12-4 combines with J gene TRBJ2-2; 8 bases line up with TRBD1. V trimming: 2 bases; J trimming: 4 bases; junction bases outside the gene matches: 15. The CDR3 spans 19 residues. The CDR3 reads CASSLSVRTGGWGTGELFF. Here the CDR3 DNA reads TGTGCCAGCAGTTTAAGCGTGCGCACAGGGGGTTGGGGCACCGGGGAGCTGTTTTTT.

Ten or more counts support this clonotype. The gene calls are TRBV5-1 and TRBJ2-5; D gene uncertain. The CDR3 runs 11 residues. Trimming cost V 6 bases and J 3 bases, with 6 bases left between them. In germline, CDR1 is SGHRS, CDR2 YFSETQ. The CDR3 coding sequence is TGCGCCAGCACTTCCGAAGAGACCCAGTACTTC. It translates to CASTSEETQYF.

This clonotype showed up many times. A read error may be the cause here, since a much bigger clone is one base away. The chain couples TRBV7-2 to TRBJ2-3, with 9 nucleotides matching TRBD2. Germline-derived CDR1 and CDR2 are SGHTA and FQGNSA. After removal of 6 bases from V and 8 bases from J, the junction contained 9 bases not matched to a gene. CDR3 length equals 14 residues. CDR3 in DNA: TGTGCCAGCAGATCTGAGCGGGGGGTCCGTACGCAGTATTTT. Its protein is CASRSERGVRTQYF.